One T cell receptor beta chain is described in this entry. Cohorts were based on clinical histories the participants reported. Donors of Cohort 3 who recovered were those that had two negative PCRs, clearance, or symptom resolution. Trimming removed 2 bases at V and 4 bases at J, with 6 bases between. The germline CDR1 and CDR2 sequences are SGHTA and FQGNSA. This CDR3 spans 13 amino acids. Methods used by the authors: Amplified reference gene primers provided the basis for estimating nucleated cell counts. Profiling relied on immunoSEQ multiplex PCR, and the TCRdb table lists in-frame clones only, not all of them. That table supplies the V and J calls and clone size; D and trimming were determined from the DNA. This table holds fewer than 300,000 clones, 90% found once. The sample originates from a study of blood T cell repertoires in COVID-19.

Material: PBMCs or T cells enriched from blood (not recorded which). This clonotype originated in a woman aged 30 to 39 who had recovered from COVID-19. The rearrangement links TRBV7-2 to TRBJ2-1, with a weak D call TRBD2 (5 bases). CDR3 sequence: CASSLTRYNEQFF. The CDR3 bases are TGTGCCAGCAGCTTAACTAGGTACAATGAGCAGTTCTTC.